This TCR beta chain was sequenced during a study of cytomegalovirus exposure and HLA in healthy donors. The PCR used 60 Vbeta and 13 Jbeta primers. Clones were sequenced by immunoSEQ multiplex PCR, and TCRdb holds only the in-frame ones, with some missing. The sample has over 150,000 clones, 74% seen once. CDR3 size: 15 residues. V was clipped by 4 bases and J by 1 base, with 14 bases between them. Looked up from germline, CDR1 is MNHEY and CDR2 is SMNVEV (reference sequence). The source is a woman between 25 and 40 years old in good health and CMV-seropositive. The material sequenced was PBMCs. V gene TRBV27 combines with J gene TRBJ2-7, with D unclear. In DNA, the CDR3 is TGTGCCAGCAGTTCCCTCCCGACACGATCCTACGAGCAGTACTTC. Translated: CASSSLPTRSYEQYF.